This T cell receptor (beta chain) was sequenced during a study of blood T cell repertoires in COVID-19. This clone was recorded only once. During active infection, Seattle patients enrolled and were then monitored through disease. Measured with immunoSEQ multiplex PCR; TCRdb has only the in-frame clones, and not every one. The top ten clones hold 7.5% of a sample with 200,000 to 300,000 clones, 75% to 85% of them seen once. Germline V gives CDR1 MDHEN, CDR2 SYDVKM. The CDR3 consists of 15 residues. With V trimmed by 7 bases and J by 7 bases, 11 bases remained unmatched. The clonotype originates from a woman aged 80 or over with COVID-19, enrolled during active disease. The chain carries TRBV28 and TRBJ1-5, with 9 bases that match TRBD1. The sequenced material came from peripheral blood. The CDR3 DNA sequence: TGTGCCAGCACTCCTCCGGGACAGGGAAGACAGCCCCAGCATTTT. Its translation is CASTPPGQGRQPQHF.